The rows below give T cell receptor beta chains drawn from one sample of a study of blood T cells in healthy people across ages. MiXCR, applied by TCRdb to the 5' RACE reads, yields one record per CDR3 protein. The sample has around 1,800,000 distinct CDR3 sequences; around 42% are singletons. Sequencing used blood. The source of these receptors is a human donor in good health. Each CDR3 is given with its conserved first and last residue. The order of the fields is V gene, J gene, D gene, clone size, CDR3 DNA, CDR3 protein. A D gene is named only where the DNA matches it firmly. Expanded clones get a size class; other rows say once, few or many, or leave the size out.

TRBV20-1,TRBJ2-3,.,few,TGCAGTGCTAGTGACGGCACGGGGAGAGATACGCAGTATTTT,CSASDGTGRDTQYF
TRBV6-2/TRBV6-3,TRBJ2-5,TRBD1,few,TGTGCCAGCAGAAAACAGGGGTTGTTTTTTGAGACCCAGTACTTC,CASRKQGLFFETQYF
TRBV7-2,TRBJ2-5,TRBD2,.,TGTGCCAGCAGCTTAGCGTCTAGCGGGCAAGAGACCCAGTACTTC,CASSLASSGQETQYF
TRBV20-1,TRBJ2-5,TRBD1,.,TGCAGTGCCTCCGACAGGGGGTACCAAGAGACCCAGTACTTC,CSASDRGYQETQYF
TRBV24-1,TRBJ1-1,TRBD1,.,TGTGCCACCAGAGCAGGGGGCAACACTGAAGCTTTCTTT,CATRAGGNTEAFF
TRBV27,TRBJ2-3,.,few,TGTGCCAGCAGAAACCGGGCGGATACGCAGTATTTT,CASRNRADTQYF
TRBV6-5,TRBJ2-1,TRBD1,few,TGTGCCAGCAGTTACTTGGGACAGGGGGGTTTAAATGAGCAGTTCTTC,CASSYLGQGGLNEQFF
TRBV20-1,TRBJ2-1,.,few,TGCAGTGCTAGCGCGGGGGCCACATACAATGAGCAGTTCTTC,CSASAGATYNEQFF
TRBV10-3,TRBJ2-7,TRBD1,few,TGTGCCATCAGCGATGGGACAGGGATCCGCGAGCAGTACTTC,CAISDGTGIREQYF
TRBV4-3,TRBJ2-5,TRBD2,.,TGCGCCAGCAGCCAAGTACTAGCGGGGGGACTAGCCAAAGGGACCCAGTACTTC,CASSQVLAGGLAKGTQYF
TRBV28,TRBJ2-6,TRBD2,.,TGTGCCAGCAGTTCGGGAGGAACCTCTGGGGCCAACGTCCTGACTTTC,CASSSGGTSGANVLTF
TRBV7-2,TRBJ2-3,.,few,TGTGCCAGCAGCGAGGGACTTGACACAGATACGCAGTATTTT,CASSEGLDTDTQYF
TRBV4-3,TRBJ2-5,.,.,TGCGCCAGCAGCCAAGAATGGGGAACGGGAGAGACCCAGTACTTC,CASSQEWGTGETQYF
TRBV10-3,TRBJ2-7,TRBD2,.,TGTGCCATCAGTGATGGTCGACTGGGGACTAGCGGGGCCTACGAGCAGTACTTC,CAISDGRLGTSGAYEQYF
TRBV24-1,TRBJ2-1,TRBD2,few,TGTGCCACCAGTGACCCACGGCGGGGCGGGGGGGCCGATGAGCAGTTCTTC,CATSDPRRGGGADEQFF
TRBV20-1,TRBJ1-1,.,few,TGCAGTGCTAGAGATCCGAGGGCCCTGAACACTGAAGCTTTCTTT,CSARDPRALNTEAFF
TRBV7-2,TRBJ2-3,.,.,TGTGCCAGCAGCTCGGAAACGTACGGAGATACGCAGTATTTT,CASSSETYGDTQYF
TRBV27,TRBJ1-2,TRBD1,.,TGTGCCGGCAGTCCCGCCGGGACAGTCCCTGGCTACACCTTC,CAGSPAGTVPGYTF
TRBV29-1,TRBJ1-2,.,many,TGCAGCGTTGCCGCGGGCCATCCTAACTATGGCTACACCTTC,CSVAAGHPNYGYTF
TRBV20-1,TRBJ2-7,TRBD1,few,TGCAGTGCTAGAGATGGGACAGGGGGCTCCTACGAGCAGTACTTC,CSARDGTGGSYEQYF
TRBV18,TRBJ2-1,.,once,TGTGCCAGCTCACCACCGTCCGGGAACAATGGGCAGTTCTTC,CASSPPSGNNGQFF
TRBV3-1,TRBJ1-2,.,few,TGTGCCAGCAGCCCCCTCAGCGAGGGCGGCTACACCTTC,CASSPLSEGGYTF
TRBV6-6,TRBJ1-5,.,.,TGTGCCAGCAAATGGGGCAGCAATAGCAATCAGCCCCAGCATTTT,CASKWGSNSNQPQHF
TRBV5-1,TRBJ2-7,TRBD1,.,TGCGCCAGCAGCCCCGGGACAGGGCTGGGCGAGCAGTACTTC,CASSPGTGLGEQYF
TRBV10-3,TRBJ1-1,.,few,TGTGCCACCGGAACCTCGCCGGGGGACACTGAAGCTTTCTTT,CATGTSPGDTEAFF
TRBV7-2,TRBJ2-5,TRBD2,.,TGTGCCAGCAGCCGTAGACCGCGGGGGGGCCAAGAGACCCAGTACTTC,CASSRRPRGGQETQYF
TRBV4-2,TRBJ1-5,TRBD1,.,TGTGCCAGCAGTTGGGACAGGGAAAATCAGCCCCAGCATTTT,CASSWDRENQPQHF
TRBV11-2,TRBJ2-3,TRBD2,.,TGTGCCAGCAGCACCCGGGGACTAGCGGGGGGGCCTCTCCCAGATACGCAGTATTTT,CASSTRGLAGGPLPDTQYF
TRBV6-2/TRBV6-3,TRBJ2-7,TRBD1,.,TGTGCCAGCAACACAAGAAGGGACAGGGACGAGCAGTACTTC,CASNTRRDRDEQYF
TRBV11-3,TRBJ2-7,TRBD1,few,TGTGCCAGCAGCTATAGGACAGGGGGTCCCTACGAGCAGTACTTC,CASSYRTGGPYEQYF
TRBV7-2,TRBJ2-3,TRBD2,.,TGTGCCAGCAGTCGGAAGCGGGGGGTTCACACAGATACGCAGTATTTT,CASSRKRGVHTDTQYF
TRBV20-1,TRBJ2-7,TRBD1,.,TGCAGTGCTAGACCACCGACGGACAGGGGTGACGAGCAGTACTTC,CSARPPTDRGDEQYF
TRBV6-6,TRBJ1-5,TRBD1,many,TGTGCCAGCAGTTACGGGGACAGAATAAATCAGCCCCAGCATTTT,CASSYGDRINQPQHF
TRBV29-1,TRBJ2-5,.,.,TGCAGCGTTACTCGGGGGGCCGTAAGAGAGACCCAGTACTTC,CSVTRGAVRETQYF